Listed below are T cell receptor beta chains from one sample, sequenced in a study of OX40 agonist ivuxolimab in advanced cancers. Using immunoSEQ multiplex PCR, the repertoire was profiled, and TCRdb retains in-frame clones only, with some absent. This sample yields about 47,000 clones, of which 88% are seen a single time; more than 13% belongs to the top ten. This sample comprised CD4+ or CD8+ T cells sorted from blood, obtained in a trial of the OX40 agonist ivuxolimab. These receptors were obtained from an adult with an advanced solid tumor such as melanoma, head and neck, liver or kidney cancer. The CDR3 runs from the conserved cysteine through the conserved F or W. D genes are given only for firm matches. Not every row has a clone size; where given, it reads once, few, many or a size class.

length	size	D	V	J	CDR3	DNA
16	-	TRBD1	TRBV5-6	TRBJ2-5	CASSRTGVRDQETQYF	TGTGCCAGCAGCCGGACAGGGGTTCGGGACCAAGAGACCCAGTACTTC
19	-	TRBD1	TRBV6-1	TRBJ1-5	CASSGSPGTGPYSNQPQHF	TGTGCCAGCAGTGGCTCTCCCGGGACAGGGCCATATAGCAATCAGCCCCAGCATTTT
12	-	-	TRBV30	TRBJ1-6	CAWKQTGSPLHF	TGTGCCTGGAAACAGACGGGTTCACCCCTCCACTTT
16	-	TRBD1	TRBV11-2	TRBJ1-2	CASSFSVGTGSYGYTF	TGTGCCAGCAGCTTTTCCGTCGGGACAGGGTCCTATGGCTACACCTTC
15	-	TRBD2	TRBV5-1	TRBJ2-3	CATAGAGGVTDTQYF	TGCGCCACCGCCGGCGCGGGGGGCGTGACAGATACGCAGTATTTT
12	-	-	TRBV4-1	TRBJ2-7	CASSHLLGEQYF	TGCGCCAGCAGCCACCTGCTAGGCGAGCAGTACTTC
15	-	-	TRBV6-6	TRBJ2-5	CASSYLTGERETQYF	TGTGCCAGCAGTTACCTCACTGGAGAGAGAGAGACCCAGTACTTC
15	-	-	TRBV6-1	TRBJ2-7	CASSELASVIHEQYF	TGTGCCAGCAGTGAACTGGCTAGCGTTATCCACGAGCAGTACTTC
15	-	-	TRBV18	TRBJ1-4	CASSPDLATNEKLFF	TGTGCCAGCTCACCGGATTTGGCAACTAATGAAAAACTGTTTTTT
15	-	TRBD1	TRBV2	TRBJ2-3	CASSLEQGATDTQYF	TGTGCCAGCAGTCTCGAACAGGGGGCAACAGATACGCAGTATTTT
15	-	TRBD1	TRBV7-9	TRBJ1-2	CASSRQTGGAGGYTF	TGTGCCAGCAGCCGACAAACAGGGGGCGCGGGAGGCTACACCTTC
15	-	-	TRBV10-3	TRBJ1-4	CAISESGDANEKLFF	TGTGCCATCAGTGAGTCGGGGGACGCGAATGAAAAACTGTTTTTT
17	-	-	TRBV4-1	TRBJ1-4	CASSQDIVLTGREKLFF	TGCGCCAGCAGCCAAGATATCGTCTTAACAGGGAGAGAAAAACTGTTTTTT
15	once	-	TRBV2	TRBJ2-3	CASSEPSGFTDTQYF	TGTGCCAGCAGTGAGCCCAGCGGCTTCACAGATACGCAGTATTTT
14	-	-	TRBV9	TRBJ1-6	CASSKSSYNSPLHF	TGTGCCAGCAGTAAGAGCTCCTATAATTCACCCCTCCACTTT
14	once	-	TRBV15	TRBJ2-1	CATSRAGANNEQFF	TGTGCCACCAGCAGAGCGGGGGCTAACAATGAGCAGTTCTTC
14	-	TRBD1	TRBV27	TRBJ1-5	CASSSRTGAEPQHF	TGTGCCAGCAGTTCCCGGACAGGGGCTGAGCCCCAGCATTTT
13	-	TRBD2	TRBV6-5	TRBJ2-7	CASSYSLAGFLDF	TGTGCCAGCAGTTACTCACTAGCGGGGTTCTTGGACTTC
15	-	-	TRBV30	TRBJ1-6	CAWSAYRPGNSPLHF	TGTGCCTGGAGTGCCTACCGGCCAGGGAATTCACCCCTCCACTTT
20	-	-	TRBV5-1	TRBJ1-1	CASSLVRAGFRRGTNTEAFF	TGCGCCAGCAGCTTGGTCAGGGCAGGTTTTCGACGAGGGACAAACACTGAAGCTTTCTTT
15	-	-	TRBV6-5	TRBJ2-5	CASSSSGGSGETQYF	TGTGCCAGCAGCAGTAGTGGGGGGTCCGGGGAGACCCAGTACTTC
17	once	TRBD1	TRBV15	TRBJ2-2	CATSSPRGTGDPGELFF	TGTGCCACCAGCAGCCCCCGGGGGACAGGGGACCCCGGGGAGCTGTTTTTT
15	-	TRBD1	TRBV7-6	TRBJ2-2	CASSFGTGHTGELFF	TGTGCCAGCAGCTTTGGGACAGGGCACACCGGGGAGCTGTTTTTT
13	-	-	TRBV27	TRBJ1-2	CASSLLGADGYTF	TGTGCCAGCAGTTTATTAGGGGCTGATGGCTACACCTTC
13	-	-	TRBV30	TRBJ1-1	CAWSVGGGAEAFF	TGTGCCTGGAGTGTTGGAGGAGGTGCTGAAGCTTTCTTT
14	-	-	TRBV7-9	TRBJ1-1	CASSLRGVNTEAFF	TGTGCCAGCAGCTTAAGGGGGGTGAACACTGAAGCTTTCTTT
14	-	TRBD1	TRBV4-1	TRBJ2-7	CASSHRQGNNEQYF	TGCGCCAGCAGCCATCGACAGGGGAACAACGAGCAGTACTTC
13	-	-	TRBV13	TRBJ1-4	CASSLGQFEKLFF	TGTGCCAGCAGCTTAGGACAGTTTGAAAAACTGTTTTTT
13	-	-	TRBV30	TRBJ1-1	CAWSPGLNTEAFF	TGTGCCTGGAGCCCGGGCTTGAACACTGAAGCTTTCTTT
16	-	-	TRBV16	TRBJ2-3	CASSQSLQGSTDTQYF	TGTGCCAGCAGCCAATCCCTCCAGGGGAGCACAGATACGCAGTATTTT
13	-	-	TRBV7-7	TRBJ2-3	CASSLAGSDTQYF	TGTGCTAGCAGCTTGGCAGGGTCAGATACGCAGTATTTT
15	-	-	TRBV6-5	TRBJ1-4	CASSQGQLFNEKLFF	TGTGCCAGCAGTCAAGGACAGCTATTTAATGAAAAACTGTTTTTT
15	-	-	TRBV4-3	TRBJ2-7	CASSPGHSKGYEQYF	TGCGCCAGCAGCCCCGGACATAGTAAGGGCTACGAGCAGTACTTC
15	-	-	TRBV4-1	TRBJ1-3	CASSQVKGAGNTIYF	TGCGCCAGCAGCCAAGTCAAAGGAGCTGGAAACACCATATATTTT
14	-	-	TRBV4-1	TRBJ1-1	CASSPLDGNTEAFF	TGCGCCAGCAGCCCATTGGACGGGAACACTGAAGCTTTCTTT
13	-	-	TRBV5-6	TRBJ2-5	CASTEGGEVTQYF	TGTGCCAGCACCGAAGGGGGGGAGGTGACCCAGTACTTC
13	few	-	TRBV27	TRBJ1-6	CASSIQNNSPLHF	TGTGCCAGCAGCATACAGAATAATTCACCCCTCCACTTT
15	-	TRBD1	TRBV4-1	TRBJ1-4	CASSHDRGSGEKLFF	TGCGCCAGCAGCCACGACAGGGGTTCGGGAGAAAAACTGTTTTTT
14	-	TRBD2	TRBV6-1	TRBJ2-1	CASEETSGGNEQFF	TGTGCCAGCGAAGAGACTAGCGGGGGAAATGAGCAGTTCTTC
14	once	-	TRBV4-3	TRBJ2-1	CASSPRGAGNEQFF	TGCGCCAGCAGCCCTCGGGGGGCGGGGAATGAGCAGTTCTTC
14	once	-	TRBV16	TRBJ2-1	CASSLPQVYNEQFF	TGTGCCAGCAGCCTCCCCCAGGTCTACAATGAGCAGTTCTTC
10	-	-	TRBV4-1	TRBJ1-1	CASSGNEAFF	TGCGCCAGCAGCGGGAATGAAGCTTTCTTT
19	-	TRBD1	TRBV7-8	TRBJ2-5	CASRTSAGPTGQGMETQYF	TGTGCCAGCAGAACCTCCGCGGGTCCCACGGGACAGGGGATGGAGACCCAGTACTTC
15	-	TRBD1	TRBV11-1	TRBJ2-2	CASSLYRGTGGELFF	TGTGCCAGCAGTTTGTACAGGGGGACGGGCGGGGAGCTGTTTTTT
15	-	-	TRBV5-1	TRBJ2-1	CASSLTSGEMDEQFF	TGCGCCAGCAGCTTAACTAGTGGCGAAATGGATGAGCAGTTCTTC
15	-	-	TRBV28	TRBJ1-1	CASSLFPIVNTEAFF	TGTGCCAGCAGTTTATTTCCTATCGTGAACACTGAAGCTTTCTTT
16	-	TRBD2	TRBV27	TRBJ2-7	CASSPSSGPFAYEQYF	TGTGCCAGCAGTCCCTCTAGCGGGCCGTTTGCTTACGAGCAGTACTTC
17	-	-	TRBV10-3	TRBJ2-3	CAISDQRRPTGTDTQYF	TGTGCCATCAGTGACCAAAGACGTCCAACAGGCACAGATACGCAGTATTTT
14	-	-	TRBV6-1	TRBJ1-4	CASFQTAPNEKLFF	TGTGCCAGCTTCCAGACAGCCCCTAATGAAAAACTGTTTTTT
16	-	-	TRBV13	TRBJ2-1	CASSHLRGVPDNEQFF	TGTGCCAGCAGCCATCTAAGGGGGGTACCTGACAATGAGCAGTTCTTC
16	-	-	TRBV11-1	TRBJ1-1	CASSLDIATGLTEAFF	TGTGCCAGCAGCTTAGATATCGCGACAGGTCTCACTGAAGCTTTCTTT
16	few	-	TRBV21-1	TRBJ1-6	CASSKLGFPYNSPLHF	TGTGCCAGCAGCAAATTAGGGTTCCCTTATAATTCACCCCTCCACTTT